A selection of T cell receptor beta chains follows, all from one sample in a study of shared clonotypes between healthy human individuals. The data were produced by immunoSEQ multiplex PCR, yet TCRdb's version contains in-frame clones alone and is incomplete. The repertoire has more than 2 million clones, roughly 94% of them found once; the top ten carry about 0.13%. Sequencing was done on a sample of naive CD4+ T cells sorted from blood. The receptors shown here come from a man between 18 and 35 years old in good health. The CDR3 runs from the conserved cysteine through the conserved F or W.

CDR3 protein | V gene | CDR3 length | J gene
CASSSGLAETDTQYF | TRBV11-2 | 15 | TRBJ2-3
CASRRRIQDTQYF | TRBV6-5 | 13 | TRBJ2-3
CASSSIGQDNQPQHF | TRBV28 | 15 | TRBJ1-5
CASSYREQYF | TRBV2 | 10 | TRBJ2-7
CASRPTSLSLYEQYF | TRBV6-6 | 15 | TRBJ2-7
CASSTDRGLNTIYF | TRBV7-9 | 14 | TRBJ1-3
CASSQEVGTILGEQFF | TRBV4-3 | 16 | TRBJ2-1
CATSREAGGSYNEQFF | TRBV15 | 16 | TRBJ2-1
CASSPTGNTEAFF | TRBV4-3 | 13 | TRBJ1-1
CSVAGDGYTF | TRBV29-1 | 10 | TRBJ1-2
CASSLGLAGEETQYF | TRBV5-6 | 15 | TRBJ2-5
CASWGVRGAHQPQHF | TRBV28 | 15 | TRBJ1-5
CASSEMDRAYGYTF | TRBV2 | 14 | TRBJ1-2
CASRQQGAFDGYTF | TRBV6-1 | 14 | TRBJ1-2
CASRASANTEAFF | TRBV5-4 | 13 | TRBJ1-1
CASSFIRGPYEQYF | TRBV28 | 14 | TRBJ2-7
CASSTSRTGWTDTQYF | TRBV5-4 | 16 | TRBJ2-3
CAWNYRASYEQYF | TRBV30 | 13 | TRBJ2-7
CASSHPQGTDTQYF | TRBV4-1 | 14 | TRBJ2-3
CASSPIGDQPQHF | TRBV19 | 13 | TRBJ1-5
CASSHRVSLSTNEKLFF | TRBV4-1 | 17 | TRBJ1-4
CASSPDSGANVLTF | TRBV18 | 14 | TRBJ2-6
CASSLVRGPRETQYF | TRBV11-1 | 15 | TRBJ2-5
CASSADRKAHEQYF | TRBV6-5 | 14 | TRBJ2-7
CASSKGRTSGCTDTQYF | TRBV21-1 | 17 | TRBJ2-3
CASAHLMNTEAFF | TRBV11-2 | 13 | TRBJ1-1
CASSYTDSGEQYF | TRBV6-6 | 13 | TRBJ2-7
CASSERARAFF | TRBV2 | 11 | TRBJ1-1
CASTLGQGYGYTF | TRBV6-1 | 13 | TRBJ1-2
CASSDSNKLNTEAFF | TRBV2 | 15 | TRBJ1-1
CASSPGLAGLSRDTQYF | TRBV5-4 | 17 | TRBJ2-3
CASAPGSGSYEQYF | TRBV18 | 14 | TRBJ2-7
CAWDGKNYGYTF | TRBV30 | 12 | TRBJ1-2
CASSRPGVGNTEAFF | TRBV4-3 | 15 | TRBJ1-1
CASRGTGELFF | TRBV2 | 11 | TRBJ2-2
CASSLEGQGYF | TRBV7-9 | 11 | TRBJ2-7